The present entry profiles one T cell receptor (beta chain) with its context. In the authors' methods: It was from reference gene primer amplification that nucleated cell counts were estimated. Repertoires were generated with immunoSEQ multiplex PCR, while TCRdb's copy carries only in-frame clones and drops some. For V, J and clone size, that table is used; D and trimming come from the DNA. The data contain about 340,000 clones, about 83% of them singletons. This entry comes from a study of blood T cell repertoires in COVID-19. On the study more broadly: Donors in the United States, Italy and Spain gave samples during acute or convalescent COVID-19. The cDNA or gDNA used as material had been derived from T cells, B-cell-depleted T cells, or PBMCs.

This receptor was identified in a man aged 25 to 40 with active or convalescent COVID-19. The sample consisted of peripheral blood.

The CDR3 sequence is CASSSYRVAYHNEQFF. The CDR3 DNA reads as TGTGCCAGCAGCTCCTACAGGGTGGCTTATCACAATGAGCAGTTCTTC. This chain joins TRBV5-5 and TRBJ2-1; maybe TRBD1 (6 bases). This CDR3 has 16 residues. CDR1 SGHKS and CDR2 YYEKEE come from the germline V gene (reference sequence). Between the trimmed V and J ends, which lost 3 bases and 5 bases, there was a span of 18 bases.